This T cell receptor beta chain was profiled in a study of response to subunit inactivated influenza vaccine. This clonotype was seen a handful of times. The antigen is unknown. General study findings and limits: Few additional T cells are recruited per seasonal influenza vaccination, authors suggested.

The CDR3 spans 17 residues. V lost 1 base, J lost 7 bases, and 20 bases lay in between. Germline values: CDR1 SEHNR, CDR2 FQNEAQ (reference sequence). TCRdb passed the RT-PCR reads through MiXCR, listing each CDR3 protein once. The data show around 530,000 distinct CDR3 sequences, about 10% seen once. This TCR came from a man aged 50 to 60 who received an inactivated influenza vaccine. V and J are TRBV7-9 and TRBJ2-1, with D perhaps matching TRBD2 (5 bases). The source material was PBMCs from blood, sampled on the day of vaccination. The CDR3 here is CASSLGGGRALGNEQFF. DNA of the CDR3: TGTGCCAGCAGCTTAGGAGGAGGACGAGCTTTGGGTAATGAGCAGTTCTTC.